This TCR beta chain was found in a study of T cell responses to AZD1222 COVID-19 vaccine. Study results and caveats: Most donors were white British and more were female, and clonal diversity was possibly underestimated.

This clone was detected only once. Its antigen is as yet unknown. The table came from immunoSEQ multiplex PCR; TCRdb's copy has only in-frame clones and leaves some out. The sample shows approximately 140,000 clones, under 95% of them seen only once. Per germline, CDR1 SGHVS and CDR2 FQNEAQ. V shed 4 bases, J shed 6 bases, and the junction held 14 bases outside the gene matches. The CDR3 runs to 17 residues. The starting material was peripheral blood, obtained on day 0 of AZD1222 vaccination. This sequence joins TRBV7-8 and TRBJ1-2, with 10 bases identical to TRBD1. The source is an adult in good health. The CDR3 region is CASSWDRRGQGLDGYTF. The CDR3, as DNA: TGTGCCAGCAGCTGGGACCGTCGGGGACAGGGGTTAGATGGCTACACCTTC.